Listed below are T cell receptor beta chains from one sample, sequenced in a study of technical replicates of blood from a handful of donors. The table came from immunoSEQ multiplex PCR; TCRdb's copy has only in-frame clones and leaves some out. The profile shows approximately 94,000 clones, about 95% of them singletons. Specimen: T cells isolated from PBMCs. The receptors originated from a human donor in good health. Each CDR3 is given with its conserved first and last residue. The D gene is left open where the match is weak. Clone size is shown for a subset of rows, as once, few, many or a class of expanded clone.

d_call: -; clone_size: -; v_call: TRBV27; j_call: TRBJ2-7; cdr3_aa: CASSPSSGYEQYF; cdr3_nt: TGTGCCAGCAGTCCCTCGAGCGGCTACGAGCAGTACTTC
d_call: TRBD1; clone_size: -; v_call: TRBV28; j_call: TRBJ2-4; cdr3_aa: CASNRQGENIQYF; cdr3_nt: TGTGCCAGCAATCGACAGGGGGAAAACATTCAGTACTTC
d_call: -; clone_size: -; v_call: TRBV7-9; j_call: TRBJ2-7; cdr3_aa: CASLSLQVDSNSYEQYF; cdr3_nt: TGTGCCAGCCTCAGCTTGCAAGTGGACTCGAACTCCTACGAGCAGTACTTC
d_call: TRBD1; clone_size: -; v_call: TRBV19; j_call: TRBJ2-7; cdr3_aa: CASSLDRSYEQYF; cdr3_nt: TGTGCCAGTAGTCTGGACAGGTCCTACGAGCAGTACTTC
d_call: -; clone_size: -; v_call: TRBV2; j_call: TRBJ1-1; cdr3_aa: CASSRIQDMNTEAFF; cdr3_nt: TGTGCCAGCAGTCGGATACAGGACATGAACACTGAAGCTTTCTTT
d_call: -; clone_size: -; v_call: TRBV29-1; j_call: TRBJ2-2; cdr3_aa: CSVSQVNTGELFF; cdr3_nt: TGCAGCGTCTCACAGGTGAACACCGGGGAGCTGTTTTTT
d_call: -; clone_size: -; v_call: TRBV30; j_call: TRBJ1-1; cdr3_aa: CASNQGYPMNTEAFF; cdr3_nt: TGTGCCTCAAACCAGGGATATCCCATGAACACTGAAGCTTTCTTT
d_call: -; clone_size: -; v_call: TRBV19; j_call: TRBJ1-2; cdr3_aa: CASSMVALYGYTF; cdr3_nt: TGTGCCAGTAGTATGGTAGCTTTATATGGCTACACCTTC
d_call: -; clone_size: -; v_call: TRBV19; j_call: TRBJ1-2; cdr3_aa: CASSTWTVYGYTF; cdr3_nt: TGTGCCAGTAGTACCTGGACAGTCTATGGCTACACCTTC
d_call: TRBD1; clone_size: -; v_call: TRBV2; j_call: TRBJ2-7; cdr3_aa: CASSIDRDREIYEQYF; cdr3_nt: TGTGCCAGCAGCATCGATCGGGACAGGGAGATCTACGAGCAGTACTTC
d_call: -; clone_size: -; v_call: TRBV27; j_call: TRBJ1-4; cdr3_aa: CASTSLSGFREKLFF; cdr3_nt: TGTGCCAGCACCTCTTTATCAGGGTTTCGCGAAAAACTGTTTTTT
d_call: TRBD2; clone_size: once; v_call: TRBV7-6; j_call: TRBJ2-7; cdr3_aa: CASSLDLTSGRIHEQYF; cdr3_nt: TGTGCCAGCAGCTTAGACCTGACTAGCGGGAGGATCCACGAGCAGTACTTC
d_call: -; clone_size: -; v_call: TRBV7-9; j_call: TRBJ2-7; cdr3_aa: CASSLGIQVDEQYF; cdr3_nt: TGTGCCAGCAGCTTAGGGATTCAGGTCGACGAGCAGTACTTC
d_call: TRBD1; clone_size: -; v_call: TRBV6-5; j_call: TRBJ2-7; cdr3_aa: CASNLGQGYYEQYF; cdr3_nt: TGTGCCAGCAACCTTGGACAGGGGTACTACGAGCAGTACTTC
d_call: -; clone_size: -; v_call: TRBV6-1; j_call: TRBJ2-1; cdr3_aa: CAKGVRCNEQFF; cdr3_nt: TGTGCCAAGGGGGTGAGGTGCAATGAGCAGTTCTTC
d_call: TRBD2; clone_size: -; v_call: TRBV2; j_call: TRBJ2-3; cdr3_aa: CASSEREGTDTQYF; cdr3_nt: TGTGCCAGCAGTGAACGGGAGGGCACAGATACGCAGTATTTT
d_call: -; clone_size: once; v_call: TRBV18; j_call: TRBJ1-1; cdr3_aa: CASSPNEGVMNTEAFF; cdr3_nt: TGTGCCAGCTCACCCAATGAGGGAGTCATGAACACTGAAGCTTTCTTT
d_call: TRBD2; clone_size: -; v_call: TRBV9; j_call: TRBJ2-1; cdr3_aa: CASSVGTSVNNEQFF; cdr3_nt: TGTGCCAGCAGCGTCGGGACTAGCGTAAACAATGAGCAGTTCTTC
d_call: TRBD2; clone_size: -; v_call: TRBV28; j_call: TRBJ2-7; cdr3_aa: CASSPPLAGAYEQYF; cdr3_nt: TGTGCCAGCAGTCCGCCACTAGCGGGAGCCTACGAGCAGTACTTC
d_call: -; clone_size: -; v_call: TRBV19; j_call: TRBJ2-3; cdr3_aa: CASRDRMEAYTDTQYF; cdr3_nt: TGTGCCAGTAGGGATCGTATGGAGGCCTACACAGATACGCAGTATTTT
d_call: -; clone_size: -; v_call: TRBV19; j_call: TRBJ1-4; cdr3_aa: CASSRQVINEKLFF; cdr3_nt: TGTGCCAGTAGTAGACAGGTGATAAATGAAAAACTGTTTTTT
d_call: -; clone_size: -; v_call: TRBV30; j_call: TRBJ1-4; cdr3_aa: CAWSVGGSNEKLFF; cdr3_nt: TGTGCCTGGAGTGTCGGGGGATCTAATGAAAAACTGTTTTTT
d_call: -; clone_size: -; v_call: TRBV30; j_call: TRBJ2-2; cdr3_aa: CAWSTAGELFF; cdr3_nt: TGTGCCTGGAGTACTGCCGGGGAGCTGTTTTTT
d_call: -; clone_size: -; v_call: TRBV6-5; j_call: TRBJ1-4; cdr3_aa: CASSYLGNNEKLFF; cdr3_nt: TGTGCCAGCAGTTACCTAGGTAACAATGAAAAACTGTTTTTT
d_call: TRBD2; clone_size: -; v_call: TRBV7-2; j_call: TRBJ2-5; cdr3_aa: CASTWTSGRETQYF; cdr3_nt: TGTGCCAGCACCTGGACTAGCGGGAGGGAGACCCAGTACTTC
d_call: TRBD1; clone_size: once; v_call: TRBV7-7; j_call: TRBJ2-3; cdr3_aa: CASSLQGTDTQYF; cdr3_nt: TGTGCTAGCAGCTTACAGGGGACAGATACGCAGTATTTT
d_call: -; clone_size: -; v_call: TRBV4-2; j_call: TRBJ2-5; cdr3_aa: CASSQDERVETQYF; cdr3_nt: TGTGCCAGCAGCCAAGATGAAAGAGTAGAGACCCAGTACTTC
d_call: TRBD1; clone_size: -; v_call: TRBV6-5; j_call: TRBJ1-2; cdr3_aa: CASSPGTVYGYTF; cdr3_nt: TGTGCCAGCTCACCAGGGACAGTCTATGGCTACACCTTC
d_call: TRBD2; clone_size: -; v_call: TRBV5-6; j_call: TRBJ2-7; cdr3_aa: CATPREDEQYF; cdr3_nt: TGTGCCACCCCCCGGGAGGACGAGCAGTACTTC
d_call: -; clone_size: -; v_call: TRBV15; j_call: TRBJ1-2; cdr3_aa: CATSSETNYGYTF; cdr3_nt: TGTGCCACCAGCAGTGAGACAAACTATGGCTACACCTTC
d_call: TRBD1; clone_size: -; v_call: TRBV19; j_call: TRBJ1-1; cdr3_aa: CASSRQGSRTEAFF; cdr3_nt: TGTGCCAGTAGTAGACAGGGATCCCGCACTGAAGCTTTCTTT
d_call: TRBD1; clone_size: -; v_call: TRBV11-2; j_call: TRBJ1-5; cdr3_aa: CASSARTGGDQPQHF; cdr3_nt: TGTGCCAGCAGCGCTCGGACAGGGGGCGATCAGCCCCAGCATTTT
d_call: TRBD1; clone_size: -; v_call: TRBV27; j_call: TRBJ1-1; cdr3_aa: CASSFDRGSEAFF; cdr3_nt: TGTGCCAGCAGTTTTGACAGGGGGAGTGAAGCTTTCTTT
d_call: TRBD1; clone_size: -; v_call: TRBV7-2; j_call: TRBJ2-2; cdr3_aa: CASSLEGAYTGELFF; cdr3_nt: TGTGCCAGCAGCTTAGAGGGGGCTTACACCGGGGAGCTGTTTTTT
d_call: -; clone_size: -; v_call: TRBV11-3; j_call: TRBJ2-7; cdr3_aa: CASSLELASYEQYF; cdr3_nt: TGTGCCAGCAGCTTAGAACTAGCTTCCTACGAGCAGTACTTC
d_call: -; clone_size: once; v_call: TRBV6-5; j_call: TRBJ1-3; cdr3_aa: CASSVVSGNTIYF; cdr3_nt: TGTGCCAGCAGTGTCGTGTCTGGAAACACCATATATTTT
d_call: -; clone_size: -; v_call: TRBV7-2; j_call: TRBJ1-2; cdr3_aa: CASSPWAGGANYGYTF; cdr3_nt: TGTGCCAGCTCTCCTTGGGCGGGCGGGGCTAACTATGGCTACACCTTC
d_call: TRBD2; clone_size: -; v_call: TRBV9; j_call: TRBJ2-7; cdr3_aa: CASSAGAGGYEQYF; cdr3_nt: TGTGCCAGCAGCGCGGGAGCGGGAGGGTACGAGCAGTACTTC
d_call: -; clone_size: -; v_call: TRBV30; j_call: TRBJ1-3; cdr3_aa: CAWSPVGNTIYF; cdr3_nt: TGTGCCTGGAGCCCGGTTGGAAACACCATATATTTT
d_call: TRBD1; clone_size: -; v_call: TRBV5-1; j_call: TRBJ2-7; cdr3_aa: CASSGRGQAGEQYF; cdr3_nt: TGCGCCAGCAGCGGAAGGGGACAGGCGGGCGAGCAGTACTTC
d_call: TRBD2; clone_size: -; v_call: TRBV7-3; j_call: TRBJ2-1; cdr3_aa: CASSSYGTSGIVNEQFF; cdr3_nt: TGTGCCAGCAGCTCCTATGGGACTAGCGGGATAGTGAATGAGCAGTTCTTC
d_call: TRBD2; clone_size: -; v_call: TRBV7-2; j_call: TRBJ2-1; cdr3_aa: CASSLASGRENNEQFF; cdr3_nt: TGTGCCAGCAGCTTAGCAAGCGGGAGGGAGAACAATGAGCAGTTCTTC
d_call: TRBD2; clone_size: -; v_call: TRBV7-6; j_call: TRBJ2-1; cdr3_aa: CASSLEHGTSGRRVQFF; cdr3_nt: TGTGCCAGCAGCTTAGAACATGGGACTAGCGGGAGGAGGGTGCAGTTCTTC
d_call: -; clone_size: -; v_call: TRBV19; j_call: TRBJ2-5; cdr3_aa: CASSRGRLGEETQYF; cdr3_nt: TGTGCCAGTAGTAGGGGGCGCCTAGGCGAAGAGACCCAGTACTTC
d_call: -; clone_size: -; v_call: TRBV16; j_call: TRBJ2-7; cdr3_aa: CASSPSWAEQYF; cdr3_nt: TGTGCCAGCAGCCCTTCCTGGGCCGAGCAGTACTTC
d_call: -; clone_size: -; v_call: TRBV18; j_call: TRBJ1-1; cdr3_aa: CASSAGENTEAFF; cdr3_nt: TGTGCCAGCTCAGCAGGGGAGAACACTGAAGCTTTCTTT
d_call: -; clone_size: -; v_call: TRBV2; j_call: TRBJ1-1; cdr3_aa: CASSTLLNTEAFF; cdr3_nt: TGTGCCAGCAGTACTCTACTGAACACTGAAGCTTTCTTT
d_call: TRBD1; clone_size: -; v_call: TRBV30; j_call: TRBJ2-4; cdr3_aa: CAWTPGQGGQNIQYF; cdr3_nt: TGTGCCTGGACCCCGGGACAGGGGGGTCAAAACATTCAGTACTTC
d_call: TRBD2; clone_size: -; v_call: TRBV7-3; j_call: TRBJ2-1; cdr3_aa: CASSLRAGSSGYNEQFF; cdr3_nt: TGTGCCAGCAGCTTAAGGGCTGGGTCTAGCGGGTACAATGAGCAGTTCTTC
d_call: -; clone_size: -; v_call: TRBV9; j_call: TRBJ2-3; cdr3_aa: CASSVASGSTDTQYF; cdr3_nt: TGTGCCAGCAGCGTAGCGAGCGGGAGCACAGATACGCAGTATTTT
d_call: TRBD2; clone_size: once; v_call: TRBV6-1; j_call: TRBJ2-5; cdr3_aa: CATSRAGGQETQYF; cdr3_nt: TGTGCCACCAGTAGAGCGGGAGGCCAAGAGACCCAGTACTTC
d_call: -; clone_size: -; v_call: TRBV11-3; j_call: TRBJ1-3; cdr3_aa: CASSYTGSGNTIYF; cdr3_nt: TGTGCCAGCAGCTACACAGGGTCTGGAAACACCATATATTTT
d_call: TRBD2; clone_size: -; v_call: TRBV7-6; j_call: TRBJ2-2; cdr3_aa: CASSSLLAGGSGELFF; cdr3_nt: TGTGCCAGCAGCTCTCTTCTAGCGGGAGGATCTGGGGAGCTGTTTTTT
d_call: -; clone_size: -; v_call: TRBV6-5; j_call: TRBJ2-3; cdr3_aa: CASRTYTDTQYF; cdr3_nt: TGTGCCAGCAGAACTTACACAGATACGCAGTATTTT
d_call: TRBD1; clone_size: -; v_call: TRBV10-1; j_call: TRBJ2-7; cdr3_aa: CASSLGQEETYEQYF; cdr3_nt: TGCGCCAGCAGTCTGGGACAGGAAGAAACCTACGAGCAGTACTTC